The 13 T cell receptor beta chains in this list originate from one sample, sequenced in a study of OX40 agonist ivuxolimab in advanced cancers. Libraries were prepared by immunoSEQ multiplex PCR; TCRdb keeps only in-frame clonotypes and omits some of them. The data hold more than 60,000 clones, with more than 90% observed a single time. The sequencing used CD4+ or CD8+ T cells sorted from blood, collected in a trial of the OX40 agonist ivuxolimab. The source is an adult with an advanced solid tumor such as melanoma, head and neck, liver or kidney cancer.

The chain recombines TRBV2 with TRBJ2-7; unclear D gene. CDR1 SNHLY and CDR2 FYNNEI come from the germline V gene. This CDR3 is built from 12 residues. The V gene lost 1 base and the J gene lost 7 bases, with 8 bases spanning the gap. CDR3 in DNA: TGTGCCAGCAGTGAAGTGGGCGGTGAGCAGTACTTC. Protein: CASSEVGGEQYF.

The rearrangement links TRBV29-1 to TRBJ1-2; 7 positions match TRBD1. The CDR3 extends over 12 amino acids. Germline V CDR1 and CDR2: SQVTM, ANQGSEA. V lost 3 bases and J lost 6; bases outside the gene matches: 4. CDR3 DNA sequence: TGCAGCGTTGACGACAGGGTGAATGGCTACACCTTC. It yields the protein CSVDDRVNGYTF. Using reference TRBV29-1 and TRBJ1-2 for the parts outside the CDR3, the full variable domain is SAVISQKPSRDICQRGTSLTIQCQVDSQVTMMFWYRQQPGQSLTLIATANQGSEATYESGFVIDKFPISRPNLTFSTLTVSNMSPEDSSIYLCSVDDRVNGYTFGSGTRLTVV.

The chain is built from TRBV2 and TRBJ2-5; D is ambiguous. V was cut by 4 bases and J by 2 bases, with 5 bases left in between. Germline loops: CDR1 SNHLY, CDR2 FYNNEI. The CDR3 is 12 residues long. CDR3 residues: CASSAEQETQYF. For the CDR3, the DNA is TGTGCCAGCAGTGCAGAGCAAGAGACCCAGTACTTC.

This chain joins TRBV19 and TRBJ2-7; the D is unclear. Germline CDR1 is LNHDA and CDR2 is SQIVND (reference sequence). The CDR3 spans 15 residues. Trimming cost V 1 base and J 3 bases, with 13 bases left between them. The CDR3: CASSIGLEVYYEQYF. The CDR3 coding sequence is TGTGCCAGTAGTATAGGTCTCGAGGTCTACTACGAGCAGTACTTC.

The chain carries TRBV15 and TRBJ1-5; 12 bases map to TRBD1. Losses at the gene ends were 5 bases for V and 5 bases for J; bases not matched to a gene: 4. Germline V gene data show CDR1 as LNHNV and CDR2 as YYDKDF (reference sequence). The CDR3 loop spans 15 amino acids. The CDR3 DNA is TGTGCCACCAGCTCAGGGACAGGGGGCTATCAGCCCCAGCATTTT. Its translation is CATSSGTGGYQPQHF.

The genes are TRBV30 and TRBJ1-2; the D is unclear. V shed 1 base and J shed 0 bases, with 9 bases lying between them. Germline assignment: CDR1 GTSNPN and CDR2 SVGIG (reference sequence). CDR3 length: 14 amino acids. CDR3 DNA sequence: TGTGCCTGGAGTGGGACGGTAGCTAACTATGGCTACACCTTC. Translation gives CAWSGTVANYGYTF.

The rearrangement links TRBV5-1 to TRBJ1-1; 9 bases are a match to TRBD1. Germline assignment: CDR1 SGHRS and CDR2 YFSETQ. The CDR3 loop spans 15 amino acids. The V segment lost 3 bases and the J segment 2 bases; nucleotides outside the gene matches: 5. This CDR3 reads CASSSDRGGNTEAFF. In DNA form, the CDR3 reads TGCGCCAGCAGCTCCGACAGGGGGGGTAACACTGAAGCTTTCTTT.

V gene TRBV27 combines with J gene TRBJ2-7; either TRBD1 or TRBD2 may fit D (6 bases each). CDR1 and CDR2 from the germline V gene are MNHEY and SMNVEV (reference sequence). The CDR3 covers 18 residues. Trimming took 4 bases from V and 0 from J, leaving 22 bases between them. DNA of the CDR3: TGTGCCAGCAGTTCCTTCCCCCCGGGGGCGGTGCTCTCCTACGAGCAGTACTTC. This codes for CASSSFPPGAVLSYEQYF.

The rearrangement links TRBV10-1 to TRBJ2-7; 10 nucleotides agree with TRBD1. The trim removed 6 bases at V and 5 bases at J, leaving 4 bases unmatched. CDR1 is WNHNN, CDR2 SYGVQD, per germline (reference sequence). This CDR3 is built from 13 residues. CDR3 loop: CASSRDRGNEQYF. For the CDR3, the DNA is TGCGCCAGCAGCAGGGACAGGGGAAACGAGCAGTACTTC.

This chain links TRBV6-5 with TRBJ1-2; unclear D gene. In germline, CDR1 is MNHEY, CDR2 SVGAGI. CDR3 length equals 13 residues. Between the trimmed V and J ends, which lost 2 bases and 2 bases, there was a span of 6 bases. The CDR3, as DNA: TGTGCCAGCAGTTACGGGCAGAACTATGGCTACACCTTC. Protein: CASSYGQNYGYTF.

The chain uses TRBV10-3 and TRBJ2-7, with TRBD1 matching over 11 bases. This CDR3 is built from 14 residues. The germline gives CDR1 ENHRY, CDR2 SYGVKD. V gave up 10 bases and J gave up 3 bases; unmatched junction bases: 8. CDR3 region: CATRDRGSVYEQYF. CDR3 in DNA: TGTGCCACTCGGGACAGGGGGTCGGTCTACGAGCAGTACTTC.

The chain is built from TRBV6-1 and TRBJ2-4, with TRBD2 matching over 16 bases. CDR3 length equals 18 residues. Germline V lookup: CDR1 MNHNS, CDR2 SASEGT. After removal of 4 bases from V and 1 base from J, the junction contained 4 bases not matched to a gene. CDR3 amino acids: CASSAGTSGRGAKNIQYF. The CDR3 DNA follows: TGTGCCAGCAGTGCCGGGACTAGCGGGAGGGGGGCCAAAAACATTCAGTACTTC.

The gene calls are TRBV7-8 and TRBJ1-3; no clear D gene. This CDR3 contains 13 residues. Germline V gene data show CDR1 as SGHVS and CDR2 as FQNEAQ. V lost 2 bases and J lost 3, with 5 bases in between. DNA for the CDR3: TGTGCCAGCAGCTTATTGGTTGGAAACACCATATATTTT. Translating it yields CASSLLVGNTIYF.